A selection of T cell receptor beta chains follows, all from one sample in a study of T cell clones after liver transplantation. Using immunoSEQ multiplex PCR, the repertoire was profiled, and TCRdb retains in-frame clones only, with some absent. Altogether around 78,000 clones are present, approximately 82% being singletons, with the ten largest covering roughly 2.8%. The sample was CD4+ T cells from blood, taken at the 22-month timepoint. The source of these receptors is a human patient who received a liver transplant. Some T cells may trace back to the graft donor. Each CDR3 is given with its conserved first and last residue. D genes are given only for firm matches. Not all rows give a size; the values are once, few, many and, for expanded clones, a class.

TRBV4-1	TRBJ1-3	NA	NA	CASSHVDSRGNTIYF	TGCGCCAGCAGCCATGTGGACAGTCGGGGTAACACCATATATTTT
TRBV7-9	TRBJ1-2	once	TRBD1	CASGTEYGYTF	TGTGCCAGCGGGACAGAGTATGGCTACACCTTC
TRBV5-1	TRBJ1-1	few	NA	CASSWGMRANTEAFF	TGCGCCAGCAGCTGGGGTATGAGAGCGAACACTGAAGCTTTCTTT
TRBV6-5	TRBJ2-2	NA	NA	CASSRTYGELFF	TGTGCCAGCAGCCGAACCTACGGGGAGCTGTTTTTT
TRBV30	TRBJ2-5	NA	TRBD2	CAWSWETSGREYKETQYF	TGTGCCTGGAGTTGGGAGACTAGCGGGAGGGAATATAAAGAGACCCAGTACTTC
TRBV7-2	TRBJ2-5	NA	NA	CASSLGFSGSQETQYF	TGTGCCAGCAGCTTAGGGTTTAGCGGTTCCCAAGAGACCCAGTACTTC
TRBV7-8	TRBJ2-2	once	NA	CASSLLAVNTGELFF	TGTGCCAGCAGCCTCCTAGCCGTGAACACCGGGGAGCTGTTTTTT
TRBV15	TRBJ1-2	once	NA	CATSRELPFGGRWYGYTF	TGTGCCACCAGCAGAGAGCTCCCCTTCGGGGGGCGATGGTATGGCTACACCTTC
TRBV13	TRBJ2-5	NA	NA	CASKVRGAGQETQYF	TGTGCCAGCAAGGTTCGGGGGGCCGGCCAAGAGACCCAGTACTTC
TRBV2	TRBJ2-1	once	TRBD2	CASSEEAGGYEQFF	TGTGCCAGCAGTGAAGAAGCGGGGGGCTATGAGCAGTTCTTC
TRBV6-5	TRBJ2-3	NA	TRBD2	CASSYASSGFSDTQYF	TGTGCCAGCAGTTACGCGTCTAGCGGGTTCTCAGATACGCAGTATTTT
TRBV7-8	TRBJ1-1	NA	NA	CASSLAGTTNTEAFF	TGTGCCAGCAGCTTAGCTGGCACAACGAACACTGAAGCTTTCTTT
TRBV19	TRBJ1-5	few	NA	CASSTQGRGRNQPQHF	TGTGCCAGTAGCACCCAAGGGAGAGGGAGGAATCAGCCCCAGCATTTT
TRBV7-8	TRBJ2-3	NA	TRBD2	CASSLREGLGDTQYF	TGTGCCAGCAGCTTAAGGGAGGGCCTGGGGGATACGCAGTATTTT
TRBV4-1	TRBJ2-7	many	TRBD2	CASKGLGFGEQYF	TGCGCCAGCAAGGGACTAGGGTTCGGCGAGCAGTACTTC
TRBV6-6	TRBJ2-2	NA	TRBD1	CASSYFLTGGTGELFF	TGTGCCAGCAGTTACTTTTTGACAGGGGGCACCGGGGAGCTGTTTTTT
TRBV7-2	TRBJ1-3	NA	NA	CASSLASGMSGNTIYF	TGTGCCAGCAGCTTAGCGTCAGGCATGTCTGGAAACACCATATATTTT
TRBV19	TRBJ2-3	NA	NA	CASSIQAGTTDTQYF	TGTGCCAGTAGTATTCAGGCGGGAACCACAGATACGCAGTATTTT
TRBV7-2	TRBJ1-2	NA	TRBD1	CASSLKPGQGNYGYTF	TGTGCCAGCAGCTTAAAACCAGGACAGGGTAACTATGGCTACACCTTC
TRBV5-4	TRBJ2-7	few	TRBD1	CASSRDRDKEQYF	TGTGCCAGCAGCAGGGACAGGGACAAGGAGCAGTACTTC
TRBV5-1	TRBJ2-7	NA	TRBD2	CASSLATSGSPYEQYF	TGCGCCAGCAGCTTGGCGACTAGCGGGAGTCCCTACGAGCAGTACTTC
TRBV6-5	TRBJ2-1	once	NA	CASSRASSYNEQFF	TGTGCCAGCAGCCGCGCAAGCTCCTACAATGAGCAGTTCTTC
TRBV5-4	TRBJ2-5	NA	NA	CASSTGPERETQYF	TGTGCCAGCAGCACCGGGCCAGAGAGGGAGACCCAGTACTTC
TRBV11-2	TRBJ1-2	NA	NA	CASSWEGAPYGYTF	TGTGCCAGCAGCTGGGAAGGTGCCCCCTATGGCTACACCTTC
TRBV7-2	TRBJ2-7	NA	NA	CASSLDRDREQYF	TGTGCCAGCAGCTTAGACAGGGATCGCGAGCAGTACTTC
TRBV2	TRBJ2-3	NA	NA	CASRNLDTQYF	TGTGCCAGCAGAAATTTGGATACGCAGTATTTT
TRBV27	TRBJ1-4	NA	TRBD1	CASGGTVVSVEKLFF	TGTGCCAGCGGAGGGACAGTTGTTTCGGTTGAAAAACTGTTTTTT
TRBV7-3	TRBJ2-1	NA	TRBD2	CASSQRTSALAGRGPLGNEQFF	TGTGCCAGCAGCCAACGGACTAGCGCGCTCGCAGGGAGAGGGCCTTTAGGGAATGAGCAGTTCTTC
TRBV10-3	TRBJ1-4	NA	NA	CATRDATNEKLFF	TGTGCCACAAGAGATGCAACTAATGAAAAACTGTTTTTT
TRBV11-2	TRBJ2-1	NA	TRBD1	CASSSNRGSQFF	TGTGCCAGCAGTTCAAACAGGGGTTCGCAGTTCTTC
TRBV7-2	TRBJ2-7	NA	TRBD1	CASSQRSGTGGEQYF	TGTGCCAGCAGCCAGCGCTCCGGGACAGGGGGCGAGCAGTACTTC
TRBV15	TRBJ2-3	NA	TRBD1	CATSRDVGQSTDTQYF	TGTGCCACCAGCAGAGATGTGGGACAGAGCACAGATACGCAGTATTTT